Listed below are T cell receptor beta chains from one sample, sequenced in a study of blood T cell repertoires in COVID-19. This table comes from immunoSEQ multiplex PCR, and its TCRdb copy is limited to in-frame clones, with some not included. This table has around 300,000 clones, roughly 86% appearing once. Sequenced: peripheral blood. These receptor sequences come from a woman aged 30 to 39 who had recovered from COVID-19. Each CDR3 is given with its conserved first and last residue. The order of the fields is CDR3 length, clone size, J gene, D gene, V gene, CDR3 protein, CDR3 DNA. The D gene is left open where the match is weak. Only part of the rows carry a size: once, few, many, or a class if the clone is expanded.

length: 14; size: -; J: TRBJ2-1; D: TRBD2; V: TRBV19; CDR3: CASNDGLAANEQFF; DNA: TGTGCCAGTAATGATGGACTAGCGGCCAATGAGCAGTTCTTC
length: 12; size: many; J: TRBJ1-1; D: -; V: TRBV6-5; CDR3: CASSTGNTEAFF; DNA: TGTGCCAGCAGTACAGGGAACACTGAAGCTTTCTTT
length: 15; size: -; J: TRBJ2-7; D: TRBD2; V: TRBV13; CDR3: CASSTRTSGDYEQYF; DNA: TGTGCCAGCAGCACCCGGACTAGCGGTGATTACGAGCAGTACTTC
length: 17; size: -; J: TRBJ1-1; D: -; V: TRBV27; CDR3: CASSYRGRGVRDTEAFF; DNA: TGTGCCAGCAGTTACCGGGGACGGGGGGTAAGGGACACTGAAGCTTTCTTT
length: 13; size: -; J: TRBJ2-1; D: -; V: TRBV9; CDR3: CASSVGGANEQFF; DNA: TGTGCCAGCAGCGTCGGAGGGGCTAATGAGCAGTTCTTC
length: 14; size: -; J: TRBJ2-1; D: -; V: TRBV6-6; CDR3: CASTKSRVSGEQFF; DNA: TGTGCCAGCACCAAATCCCGGGTTAGCGGTGAGCAGTTCTTC
length: 15; size: -; J: TRBJ1-1; D: -; V: TRBV5-1; CDR3: CASSLAEGGGTEAFF; DNA: TGCGCCAGCAGCTTGGCGGAGGGGGGGGGCACTGAAGCTTTCTTT
length: 13; size: -; J: TRBJ2-4; D: TRBD1; V: TRBV7-2; CDR3: CASSPHQGDIQYF; DNA: TGTGCCAGCAGCCCACACCAGGGGGACATTCAGTACTTC
length: 17; size: once; J: TRBJ2-5; D: -; V: TRBV21-1; CDR3: CASSPGGGKEPQETQYF; DNA: TGTGCCAGCAGCCCCGGCGGAGGGAAGGAACCCCAAGAGACCCAGTACTTC
length: 15; size: -; J: TRBJ1-5; D: -; V: TRBV19; CDR3: CASSHRPDRNQAQHF; DNA: TGTGCCAGTAGCCATAGACCCGACAGAAATCAGGCCCAGCATTTT
length: 13; size: -; J: TRBJ2-4; D: TRBD1; V: TRBV6-5; CDR3: CASSQGARNIQYF; DNA: TGTGCCAGCAGTCAGGGGGCGAGAAACATTCAGTACTTC
length: 16; size: -; J: TRBJ1-1; D: TRBD1; V: TRBV7-9; CDR3: CASSSQGAGMNTEAFF; DNA: TGTGCCAGCAGCTCACAGGGGGCAGGGATGAACACTGAAGCTTTCTTT
length: 13; size: -; J: TRBJ2-1; D: TRBD2; V: TRBV9; CDR3: CASRAGAGNEQFF; DNA: TGTGCCAGCAGGGCGGGAGCGGGCAATGAGCAGTTCTTC
length: 13; size: once; J: TRBJ2-3; D: TRBD1; V: TRBV7-9; CDR3: CASSSGGADTQYF; DNA: TGTGCCAGCAGCTCAGGGGGCGCAGATACGCAGTATTTT
length: 16; size: -; J: TRBJ2-3; D: TRBD2; V: TRBV5-1; CDR3: CASSRGTSGFTDTQYF; DNA: TGCGCCAGCAGCCGGGGGACTAGCGGATTCACAGATACGCAGTATTTT
length: 15; size: -; J: TRBJ1-5; D: TRBD1; V: TRBV2; CDR3: CASSSDRDRDQPQHF; DNA: TGTGCCAGCAGTTCGGACCGGGACAGGGACCAGCCCCAGCATTTT
length: 14; size: -; J: TRBJ1-1; D: -; V: TRBV7-3; CDR3: CASSLNGGNTEAFF; DNA: TGTGCCAGCAGCTTAAACGGGGGGAACACTGAAGCTTTCTTT
length: 13; size: -; J: TRBJ1-1; D: -; V: TRBV5-4; CDR3: CASNLLQEGEAFF; DNA: TGTGCCAGCAACCTACTTCAGGAGGGTGAAGCTTTCTTT
length: 15; size: few; J: TRBJ1-2; D: TRBD1; V: TRBV27; CDR3: CASSLGTGGWYGYTF; DNA: TGTGCCAGCAGTCTGGGGACAGGGGGCTGGTATGGCTACACCTTC
length: 15; size: -; J: TRBJ1-2; D: -; V: TRBV7-2; CDR3: CASSLVTNSGYGYTF; DNA: TGTGCCAGCAGCTTAGTAACTAATAGCGGGTATGGCTACACCTTC
length: 12; size: -; J: TRBJ1-1; D: -; V: TRBV19; CDR3: CASSILGTEAFF; DNA: TGTGCCAGTAGTATATTGGGGACAGAAGCTTTCTTT
length: 16; size: -; J: TRBJ2-3; D: TRBD2; V: TRBV6-2/TRBV6-3; CDR3: CASTPWTSGSGDTQYF; DNA: TGTGCCAGCACCCCTTGGACTAGCGGGAGCGGAGATACGCAGTATTTT
length: 14; size: -; J: TRBJ1-4; D: -; V: TRBV5-1; CDR3: CASSWTAGNEKLFF; DNA: TGCGCCAGCAGCTGGACAGCCGGTAATGAAAAACTGTTTTTT
length: 15; size: -; J: TRBJ1-2; D: TRBD1; V: TRBV6-5; CDR3: CASREATGGGYGYTF; DNA: TGTGCCAGCAGGGAGGCAACAGGGGGCGGCTATGGCTACACCTTC
length: 13; size: -; J: TRBJ1-2; D: TRBD1; V: TRBV6-2/TRBV6-3; CDR3: CASSTTGNDGYTF; DNA: TGTGCCAGCAGCACGACAGGGAACGATGGCTACACCTTC
length: 15; size: -; J: TRBJ2-3; D: TRBD2; V: TRBV29-1; CDR3: CSVEGDYPTADTQYF; DNA: TGCAGCGTTGAGGGGGACTACCCCACCGCAGATACGCAGTATTTT
length: 15; size: -; J: TRBJ2-7; D: TRBD2; V: TRBV4-1; CDR3: CASSQGQAGGYEQYF; DNA: TGCGCCAGCAGCCAAGGGCAGGCGGGGGGCTACGAGCAGTACTTC
length: 14; size: -; J: TRBJ2-7; D: -; V: TRBV5-6; CDR3: CASSLKRDSREQYF; DNA: TGTGCCAGCAGCTTGAAGAGGGACTCTCGGGAGCAGTACTTC
length: 16; size: -; J: TRBJ2-3; D: TRBD2; V: TRBV11-1; CDR3: CASSLVRGGLTDTQYF; DNA: TGTGCCAGCAGCTTAGTCCGCGGGGGACTTACAGATACGCAGTATTTT
length: 15; size: -; J: TRBJ2-5; D: -; V: TRBV27; CDR3: CASSLWGGTSETQYF; DNA: TGTGCCAGCAGTTTATGGGGCGGAACTTCCGAGACCCAGTACTTC
length: 15; size: -; J: TRBJ2-7; D: -; V: TRBV28; CDR3: CASSFLVRTSYEQYF; DNA: TGTGCCAGCAGTTTCCTGGTACGGACATCCTACGAGCAGTACTTC
length: 15; size: -; J: TRBJ2-3; D: TRBD2; V: TRBV7-2; CDR3: CASVPHRGGQDTQYF; DNA: TGTGCCAGCGTCCCTCATCGGGGGGGCCAAGATACGCAGTATTTT
length: 14; size: once; J: TRBJ2-7; D: TRBD2; V: TRBV5-1; CDR3: CASSLTSGAYEQYF; DNA: TGCGCCAGCAGCTTGACTAGCGGGGCCTACGAGCAGTACTTC
length: 16; size: -; J: TRBJ2-7; D: TRBD2; V: TRBV5-1; CDR3: CASSRPTGGPPYEQYF; DNA: TGCGCCAGCAGCCGTCCCACGGGGGGTCCCCCCTACGAGCAGTACTTC
length: 17; size: -; J: TRBJ2-1; D: TRBD2; V: TRBV18; CDR3: CASSRKRDSGRGNEQFF; DNA: TGTGCCAGCTCCCGCAAACGGGATAGCGGGAGAGGGAATGAGCAGTTCTTC
length: 11; size: -; J: TRBJ1-6; D: -; V: TRBV27; CDR3: CASTGQGPLHF; DNA: TGTGCCAGCACAGGGCAAGGACCCCTCCACTTT
length: 17; size: -; J: TRBJ2-1; D: TRBD1; V: TRBV5-6; CDR3: CASAGWGTESSYNEQFF; DNA: TGTGCCAGCGCTGGATGGGGGACAGAAAGCTCCTACAATGAGCAGTTCTTC
length: 15; size: -; J: TRBJ1-1; D: -; V: TRBV6-6; CDR3: CASSYGGVSNTEAFF; DNA: TGTGCCAGCAGTTACGGAGGGGTATCGAACACTGAAGCTTTCTTT
length: 12; size: -; J: TRBJ2-3; D: TRBD2; V: TRBV3-1/TRBV3-2; CDR3: CASGGGTDTQYF; DNA: TGTGCCAGCGGGGGGGGCACAGATACGCAGTATTTT
length: 17; size: -; J: TRBJ2-7; D: TRBD1; V: TRBV3-1/TRBV3-2; CDR3: CASSQDSGGGFNYEQYF; DNA: TGTGCCAGCAGCCAAGATTCAGGGGGTGGCTTCAACTACGAGCAGTACTTC
length: 17; size: -; J: TRBJ2-3; D: -; V: TRBV2; CDR3: CASSEAVLHPSTDTQYF; DNA: TGTGCCAGCAGTGAAGCGGTATTACACCCTAGCACAGATACGCAGTATTTT
length: 19; size: -; J: TRBJ2-1; D: TRBD2; V: TRBV23-1; CDR3: CASSQREGPRTIAYNEQFF; DNA: TGCGCCAGCAGTCAAAGGGAGGGACCAAGGACAATCGCCTACAATGAGCAGTTCTTC
length: 14; size: -; J: TRBJ2-3; D: -; V: TRBV4-1; CDR3: CASSQDRTTDTQYF; DNA: TGCGCCAGCAGCCAAGACAGAACCACAGATACGCAGTATTTT
length: 14; size: -; J: TRBJ2-7; D: -; V: TRBV11-2; CDR3: CASSLISQAYEQYF; DNA: TGTGCCAGCAGCCTCATCTCTCAGGCCTACGAGCAGTACTTC
length: 11; size: once; J: TRBJ2-1; D: -; V: TRBV18; CDR3: CASSPGTEQFF; DNA: TGTGCCAGCTCCCCCGGGACAGAGCAGTTCTTC
length: 18; size: -; J: TRBJ2-1; D: TRBD2; V: TRBV9; CDR3: CASSEKASLAGLYNEQFF; DNA: TGTGCCAGCAGCGAGAAAGCCTCACTAGCGGGGCTCTACAATGAGCAGTTCTTC
length: 17; size: -; J: TRBJ2-3; D: TRBD2; V: TRBV14; CDR3: CASSQSKRRGGLDTQYF; DNA: TGTGCCAGCAGCCAAAGCAAGCGGCGGGGGGGTTTAGATACGCAGTATTTT
length: 12; size: once; J: TRBJ1-3; D: -; V: TRBV3-1/TRBV3-2; CDR3: CASESPRGTIYF; DNA: TGTGCCAGCGAATCACCAAGGGGCACCATATATTTT
length: 12; size: once; J: TRBJ2-1; D: TRBD2; V: TRBV7-2; CDR3: CASSYPGTIGFF; DNA: TGTGCCAGCAGCTACCCCGGGACTATCGGGTTCTTC
length: 14; size: -; J: TRBJ1-5; D: -; V: TRBV5-6; CDR3: CASSLLRDNQPQHF; DNA: TGTGCCAGCAGCTTGCTGAGGGACAATCAGCCCCAGCATTTT
length: 14; size: -; J: TRBJ2-7; D: TRBD2; V: TRBV18; CDR3: CASSPPLGGNEQYF; DNA: TGTGCCAGCTCACCACCCCTGGGAGGGAACGAGCAGTACTTC